Shown below are 23 T cell receptor beta chains from a single sample sequenced in a study of cytomegalovirus exposure and HLA in healthy donors. Profiled with immunoSEQ multiplex PCR; TCRdb holds only in-frame clones, not every one. The table lists roughly 150,000 clones, about 95% of them singletons. The sample was PBMCs. The origin of the receptors is a man younger than 30 in good health and CMV-seropositive.

This chain uses TRBV5-1 with TRBJ2-2; possible D gene TRBD2, 6 bases. V was clipped by 2 bases and J by 2 bases, with 16 bases between them. Germline CDR1 SGHRS, CDR2 YFSETQ. The CDR3 is 17 residues long. Here the CDR3 DNA reads TGCGCCAGCAGCTTTCAGCTCGGGACTTTTAACACCGGGGAGCTGTTTTTT. Its translation: CASSFQLGTFNTGELFF.

The rearrangement uses TRBV18 and TRBJ1-2; the match to TRBD1 covers 7 bases. The length of the CDR3 is 14 residues. V shed 6 bases and J 3 bases; nucleotides not matched to a gene: 7. CDR1 KGHSH and CDR2 LQKENI come from the germline V gene. The CDR3 bases are TGTGCCAGCTCCCCCACCGGGACAGACTATGGCTACACCTTC. It specifies CASSPTGTDYGYTF.

The rearrangement joins TRBV11-2 to TRBJ1-1; D is uncertain. This CDR3 is 15 amino acids long. Trimming left V 3 bases short and J 3 bases short, with 14 bases between. Germline V lookup: CDR1 SGHAT, CDR2 FQNNGV. The CDR3 DNA is TGTGCCAGCAGCTTCGGCGGGCCAGACCACACTGAAGCTTTCTTT. The encoded protein is CASSFGGPDHTEAFF.

J is TRBJ2-1 and V is TRBV2; D may be TRBD1 (6 bases). This CDR3 has 12 residues. V lost 6 bases and J lost 8, with 11 bases in between. Germline V CDR1 and CDR2: SNHLY, FYNNEI. This CDR3 is CASRQQGYEQFF. CDR3 sequence (DNA): TGTGCCAGCAGACAACAGGGCTATGAGCAGTTCTTC.

The rearrangement links TRBV5-4 to TRBJ1-4, with 7 bases matching TRBD1. The CDR3 has 15 residues. CDR1 is SGHNT and CDR2 is YYREEE in the germline V gene (reference sequence). The trim removed 3 bases at V and 5 bases at J, leaving 7 bases unmatched. This CDR3 is CASSSPEGANEKLFF. CDR3 bases: TGTGCCAGCAGCTCCCCGGAGGGGGCGAATGAAAAACTGTTTTTT.

The V gene is TRBV6-5, the J gene TRBJ1-3; D unresolved. Trimming shortened V by 3 bases and J by 4 bases, and 7 bases separated the two germline ends. CDR3 size: 13 residues. Germline assignment: CDR1 MNHEY and CDR2 SVGAGI. The CDR3 nucleotides are TGTGCCAGCAGTTATTTCCTAGGAAACACCATATATTTT. It translates to CASSYFLGNTIYF.

The chain employs TRBV5-1 and TRBJ2-1; 7 bases match TRBD2. CDR3 length equals 15 residues. The V segment lost 0 bases and the J segment 2 bases; nucleotides outside the gene matches: 2. CDR1 and CDR2 (germline): SGHRS, YFSETQ. CDR3 loop: CASSLVAGAYNEQFF. DNA for the CDR3: TGCGCCAGCAGCTTGGTAGCGGGCGCCTACAATGAGCAGTTCTTC. Looking up the rest from reference TRBV5-1 and TRBJ2-1 gives the full variable domain: KAGVTQTPRYLIKTRGQQVTLSCSPISGHRSVSWYQQTPGQGLQFLFEYFSETQRNKGNFPGRFSGRQFSNSRSEMNVSTLELGDSALYLCASSLVAGAYNEQFFGPGTRLTVL.

This clone occurred once. The chain uses TRBV5-4 and TRBJ2-2, with TRBD2 matching 11 bases. V lost 4 bases to trimming and J lost 5 bases; unmatched junction nucleotides: 10. This CDR3 contains 17 residues. Germline V gives CDR1 SGHNT, CDR2 YYREEE (reference sequence). The DNA of the CDR3 is TGTGCCAGCAGCCCTCTCCCTAGCGGGGGGAGAACCGGGGAGCTGTTTTTT. Its translation: CASSPLPSGGRTGELFF.

This chain links TRBV10-3 with TRBJ2-7; tentative D call: TRBD2 (6 bases). Germline loops: CDR1 ENHRY, CDR2 SYGVKD. Trimming took 8 bases from V and 7 from J, leaving 18 bases between them. This CDR3 has 13 residues. The CDR3, as DNA: TGTGCCATCGGAACGCCAAGGAGGGGTGAGCAGTACTTC. It specifies CAIGTPRRGEQYF.

This clone has only one observation. The V call is TRBV2, the J call TRBJ2-7; D might be TRBD1 (6 bases). Germline V lookup: CDR1 SNHLY, CDR2 FYNNEI. The CDR3 has 16 amino acids. V lost 3 bases and J lost 2, with 17 bases in between. The CDR3, as DNA: TGTGCCAGCAGTGAGGGAACAGGGTGGGAACCCTACGAGCAGTACTTC. It yields the protein CASSEGTGWEPYEQYF.

J is TRBJ2-3 and V is TRBV4-2; TRBD2 aligns across 11 bases. The CDR3 is 16 residues long. With 0 bases clipped from V and 3 bases from J, the junction kept 2 bases outside the gene matches. Germline V CDR1 and CDR2: LGHNA, YNFKEQ. CDR3 sequence: CASSQDASGRTDTQYF. CDR3 in DNA: TGTGCCAGCAGCCAAGATGCTAGCGGGAGGACAGATACGCAGTATTTT.

V is TRBV25-1 and J is TRBJ2-1; TRBD2 matches at 7 bases. With V trimmed by 7 bases and J by 7 bases, 7 bases remained unmatched. Germline V gene data show CDR1 as MGHDK and CDR2 as SYGVNS. The CDR3 sequence is 13 residues long. In DNA form, the CDR3 reads TGTGCCAGCATACCCCCCGGGGGGAATGAGCAGTTCTTC. This sequence encodes CASIPPGGNEQFF.

This clone was recorded once. The chain combines TRBV2 with TRBJ1-1, with 8 bases that match TRBD1. This CDR3 is built from 14 residues. The V segment lost 4 bases and the J segment 3 bases; nucleotides outside the gene matches: 4. Germline V CDR1 and CDR2: SNHLY, FYNNEI. The CDR3 coding sequence is TGTGCCAGCAGTGCTACAGGGGGGGACACTGAAGCTTTCTTT. Translating it yields CASSATGGDTEAFF.

The chain has TRBV28 and TRBJ2-2; 10 nucleotides agree with TRBD1. The CDR3 sequence is 15 residues long. The V gene's germline CDR1 is MDHEN and CDR2 SYDVKM. With 4 bases clipped from V and 6 bases from J, the junction kept 5 bases outside the gene matches. CDR3: CASSSTDRGAGELFF. In nucleotides, the CDR3 is TGTGCCAGCAGTTCAACGGACAGGGGGGCCGGGGAGCTGTTTTTT.

The rearrangement uses TRBV6-6 and TRBJ2-7; D gene uncertain. Per germline, CDR1 MNHNY and CDR2 SVGAGI (reference sequence). Deletions cut 0 bases from V and 3 bases from J, with 6 bases between. This CDR3 region has 13 residues. As DNA, the CDR3 is TGTGCCAGCAGTTACTCCCACAACTACGAGCAGTACTTC. This sequence encodes CASSYSHNYEQYF.

The V and J genes are TRBV28 and TRBJ2-1, with 9 bases fitting TRBD1. V dropped 6 bases and J dropped 5; count of bases not matched to a gene: 8. The germline V gene encodes CDR1 MDHEN and CDR2 SYDVKM. The CDR3 loop spans 15 amino acids. CDR3 nucleotides: TGTGCCAGCAGATCGGACAGGGGAAGAAACAATGAGCAGTTCTTC. Its translation: CASRSDRGRNNEQFF.

V and J are TRBV28 and TRBJ2-3; 9 positions match TRBD1. Looked up from germline, CDR1 is MDHEN and CDR2 is SYDVKM. This CDR3 is 16 amino acids long. V lost 4 bases to trimming and J lost 4 bases; unmatched junction nucleotides: 9. CDR3 loop: CASSSPGQGLSDTQYF. CDR3 nucleotides: TGTGCCAGCAGTTCACCGGGACAGGGTTTGTCAGATACGCAGTATTTT. Supplemented by reference TRBV28 and TRBJ2-3, the full variable domain reads DVKVTQSSRYLVKRTGEKVFLECVQDMDHENMFWYRQDPGLGLRLIYFSYDVKMKEKGDIPEGYSVSREKKERFSLILESASTNQTSMYLCASSSPGQGLSDTQYFGPGTRLTVL.

V usage is TRBV19 and J usage is TRBJ2-7; 10 positions match TRBD2. Germline trimming cut 6 bases from V and 3 bases from J; bases unmatched to any gene: 8. Germline V lookup: CDR1 LNHDA, CDR2 SQIVND (reference sequence). This CDR3 has 15 residues. This chain's CDR3 is CASSTSSGGLYEQYF. CDR3 in DNA: TGTGCCAGTAGCACCTCTAGCGGGGGACTCTACGAGCAGTACTTC.

J is TRBJ1-2 and V is TRBV14; no reliable D call. This CDR3 is built from 12 residues. V dropped 4 bases and J dropped 4 bases, with 7 bases sitting between them. Germline V gene lookup returns CDR1 SGHDN and CDR2 FVKESK. CDR3 nucleotide sequence: TGTGCCAGCAGCCGAACCGGCTATGGCTACACCTTC. This codes for CASSRTGYGYTF. Based on the CDR3 plus reference TRBV14 and TRBJ1-2, the full variable domain is EAGVTQFPSHSVIEKGQTVTLRCDPISGHDNLYWYRRVMGKEIKFLLHFVKESKQDESGMPNNRFLAERTGGTYSTLKVQPAELEDSGVYFCASSRTGYGYTFGSGTRLTVV.

This chain links TRBV9 with TRBJ2-7, with TRBD2 as a possible D gene (7 bases). Germline assignment: CDR1 SGDLS and CDR2 YYNGEE. Between the trimmed V and J ends, which lost 0 bases and 3 bases, there was a span of 16 bases. The CDR3 has 16 amino acids. Here the CDR3 DNA reads TGTGCCAGCAGCGTAGATCATGGGAGGGACATCTACGAGCAGTACTTC. Protein sequence: CASSVDHGRDIYEQYF.

The gene calls are TRBV30 and TRBJ2-5, with 7 bases matching TRBD2. Trimming took 0 bases from V and 5 from J; bases not matched to a gene: 12. CDR3 length: 16 amino acids. Germline V gene data show CDR1 as GTSNPN and CDR2 as SVGIG (reference sequence). The CDR3 DNA reads TGTGCCTGGAGTGTGGGGACTACCCCCGTTGAGGAGACCCAGTACTTC. Translated: CAWSVGTTPVEETQYF.

The rearrangement uses TRBV7-9 and TRBJ2-7, with TRBD1 identical over 7 bases. Per the germline V gene, CDR1 is SEHNR and CDR2 is FQNEAQ (reference sequence). The CDR3 is 14 residues long. The trim removed 5 bases at V and 4 bases at J, leaving 8 bases unmatched. The CDR3 coding sequence is TGTGCCAGCAGCATGACAGGGCGAGAATACGAGCAGTACTTC. Amino acids: CASSMTGREYEQYF.

The CDR3 DNA reads as TGTGCCAGCAGCACCCCGGGACAGAGGGGCAATGAGCAGTTCTTC. Amino acid sequence: CASSTPGQRGNEQFF. The chain carries TRBV9 and TRBJ2-1, with 7 positions matching TRBD1. After removal of 4 bases from V and 6 bases from J, the junction contained 10 bases not matched to a gene. Germline CDR1 reads SGDLS; CDR2 reads YYNGEE. This CDR3 comprises 15 residues. The entire variable domain, with the rest obtained from reference TRBV9 and TRBJ2-1, is as follows: DSGVTQTPKHLITATGQRVTLRCSPRSGDLSVYWYQQSLDQGLQFLIQYYNGEERAKGNILERFSAQQFPDLHSELNLSSLELGDSALYFCASSTPGQRGNEQFFGPGTRLTVL.